This T cell receptor beta chain was found in a study of blood T cell repertoires in COVID-19. Turning to the study itself: Researchers got acute and convalescent COVID-19 samples from the United States, Italy and Spain.

Produced via immunoSEQ multiplex PCR; TCRdb's table is partial and in-frame only. The sample shows fewer than 250,000 clones, about 81% of them seen only once. Before being deemed recovered, Cohort 3 donors had two negative PCRs, clearance, or symptom resolution. Germline V gene data show CDR1 as MDHEN and CDR2 as SYDVKM. This CDR3 spans 8 amino acids. This TCR derives from a woman aged 30 to 39 who had recovered from COVID-19. The V call is TRBV28, the J call TRBJ2-7; TRBD2 is a possible D gene (5 bases). Sequenced input: PBMCs or T cells enriched from blood (not recorded which). Here the CDR3 DNA reads TGTGCCAGCAGTCTAGAGGGAGTC. This translates into CASSLEGV.